This T cell receptor (beta chain) originates from a study of T cells in Graves' hyperthyroidism and ophthalmopathy. Whole-study results and caveats: The model made its ophthalmopathy prediction, and onset followed a median approximately 6 months later. Researchers report that a 13 V-J model separated ophthalmopathy from stable hyperthyroidism.

Researchers amplified the TCR beta CDR3 regions from RNA transcripts. Initially, a first-round RT-PCR of the TCR CDR3 employed the HTBI primer set. TCRdb reprocessed the multiplex PCR reads via MiXCR and lists one record per CDR3 protein. The sample lists 250,000 to 300,000 distinct CDR3 sequences; roughly 15% were seen once. Trimming pared 4 bases from V and 0 bases from J, leaving 13 bases between. Germline values: CDR1 DFQATT, CDR2 SNEGSKA (reference sequence). The CDR3 spans 14 residues. At least ten counts were recorded for this clonotype. Antigen unknown. The hyperthyroidism was newly diagnosed and had lasted under 2 months; the patients were aged 18 to 65. The blood specimen was taken at initial hyperthyroidism diagnosis, before any ophthalmopathy symptoms.

This chain joins TRBV20-1 and TRBJ2-7; D is unresolved. Sequences were obtained from blood. This sequence originates from a middle-aged woman with Graves' hyperthyroidism that later progressed to Graves' ophthalmopathy. Here the CDR3 reads CSANVWQASYEQYF. DNA of the CDR3: TGCAGTGCTAATGTGTGGCAGGCCTCCTACGAGCAGTACTTC.